This entry lists 21 T cell receptor beta chains sequenced from one sample in a study of control samples from healthy donors and cancer patients. This table comes from immunoSEQ multiplex PCR, and its TCRdb copy is limited to in-frame clones, with some not included. The data contain 40,000 to 50,000 clones, around 94% of them singletons. The source material was blood. Source of these receptors: a man in his 60s in good health.

This clone showed up just once. The genes are TRBV2 and TRBJ1-5; tentatively, D is TRBD1 (6 bases). The CDR3 runs to 15 residues. Germline V gene data show CDR1 as SNHLY and CDR2 as FYNNEI. Trimming removed 4 bases from V and 3 bases from J, with 13 bases in between. The CDR3 DNA reads as TGTGCCAGCAGTGCAGCGGGACAAGTCAATCAGCCCCAGCATTTT. Translated, it gives CASSAAGQVNQPQHF.

V usage is TRBV15 and J usage is TRBJ2-1; D might be TRBD1 (5 bases). CDR3 length: 17 amino acids. The germline V gene encodes CDR1 LNHNV and CDR2 YYDKDF (reference sequence). V was cut by 0 bases and J by 8 bases, with 20 bases left in between. CDR3 amino acids: CATSRDREVNVGDEQFF. In DNA, the CDR3 is TGTGCCACCAGCAGAGACAGGGAAGTTAACGTTGGGGATGAGCAGTTCTTC.

This clone occurred once. CDR3 sequence (DNA): TGTGCCAGCAGCTTAGTTAAGGGGATCCTATCCTACGAGCAGTACTTC. Translation gives CASSLVKGILSYEQYF. This chain links TRBV7-9 with TRBJ2-5; D might be TRBD1 (5 bases). The closer fit of TRBJ2-7 to the DNA end suggests the J call may be wrong. CDR3 length equals 16 residues. The germline V gene encodes CDR1 SEHNR and CDR2 FQNEAQ (reference sequence).

The rearrangement uses TRBV29-1 and TRBJ2-1; D perhaps matches TRBD1 (5 bases). CDR1 SQVTM and CDR2 ANQGSEA come from the germline V gene. CDR3 length: 13 residues. The V gene lost 7 bases and the J gene lost 8 bases, with 18 bases spanning the gap. CDR3 residues: CSAWGRDWDEQFF. In nucleotides, the CDR3 is TGCAGCGCTTGGGGCAGGGATTGGGATGAGCAGTTCTTC.

This chain links TRBV28 with TRBJ2-2; 9 bases map to TRBD1. Germline V gene lookup returns CDR1 MDHEN and CDR2 SYDVKM. The length of the CDR3 is 15 residues. The V and J ends lost 6 bases and 3 bases, in that order; junction bases with no gene match: 5. CDR3 in amino acids: CASRTGQGDTGELFF. In nucleotides, the CDR3 is TGTGCCAGCAGGACGGGACAGGGAGACACCGGGGAGCTGTTTTTT.

J is TRBJ1-6 and V is TRBV11-3; a weak D match, TRBD1 (5 bases). CDR3 length equals 13 residues. Germline-derived CDR1 and CDR2 are SGHNT and YENEEA. V lost 5 bases and J 10 bases, leaving 12 bases between the germline ends. CDR3 sequence reads: CASSVGVDSPLHF. CDR3 DNA sequence: TGTGCCAGCAGCGTGGGGGTGGACTCACCCCTCCACTTT.

This rearrangement joins TRBV2 to TRBJ2-3; no reliable D call. With 8 bases removed from V and 0 bases from J, the gap between germline ends came to 21 bases. This CDR3 is built from 17 residues. Germline lookup yields CDR1 SNHLY and CDR2 FYNNEI. CDR3 protein: CASGSSYGVSSTDTQYF. The CDR3 DNA is TGTGCCAGCGGATCGAGTTATGGGGTCTCTAGCACAGATACGCAGTATTTT. Using reference TRBV2 and TRBJ2-3 for the parts outside the CDR3, the full variable domain is EPEVTQTPSHQVTQMGQEVILRCVPISNHLYFYWYRQILGQKVEFLVSFYNNEISEKSEIFDDQFSVERPDGSNFTLKIRSTKLEDSAMYFCASGSSYGVSSTDTQYFGPGTRLTVL.

V and J are TRBV7-9 and TRBJ1-1, with D perhaps matching TRBD1 (6 bases). V was pared by 0 bases and J by 1 base, with 18 bases between. Looked up from germline, CDR1 is SEHNR and CDR2 is FQNEAQ (reference sequence). This CDR3 is built from 18 residues. CDR3 sequence (DNA): TGTGCCAGCAGCTTAGCGCCCCCAAGGCAGGGGAGGAACACTGAAGCTTTCTTT. Translating it yields CASSLAPPRQGRNTEAFF. The full variable domain, rest sourced from reference TRBV7-9 and TRBJ1-1, is DTGVSQNPRHKITKRGQNVTFRCDPISEHNRLYWYRQTLGQGPEFLTYFQNEAQLEKSRLLSDRFSAERPKGSFSTLEIQRTEQGDSAMYLCASSLAPPRQGRNTEAFFGQGTRLTVV.

The J gene is TRBJ2-7, the V gene TRBV27; no firm D call. The CDR3 length is 13 residues. The germline CDR1 and CDR2 sequences are MNHEY and SMNVEV (reference sequence). V lost 2 bases and J lost 4, with 9 bases in between. CDR3 residues: CASSLSEIYEQYF. For the CDR3, the DNA is TGTGCCAGCAGTTTAAGCGAAATTTACGAGCAGTACTTC.

This chain links TRBV10-2 with TRBJ1-1; D may be TRBD1 (5 bases). Trimming stripped 8 bases from V and 5 bases from J, with 12 bases between. The CDR3 contains 12 residues. Looked up from germline, CDR1 is WSHSY and CDR2 is SAAADI. CDR3 loop: CASRGRRTEAFF. DNA for the CDR3: TGCGCCAGCCGGGGGAGGAGGACTGAAGCTTTCTTT.

The chain recombines TRBV7-9 with TRBJ1-2; D is unresolved. Per the germline V gene, CDR1 is SEHNR and CDR2 is FQNEAQ (reference sequence). V was trimmed by 2 bases and J by 4 bases, leaving 8 bases between them. This CDR3 is 13 amino acids long. CDR3 sequence (DNA): TGTGCCAGCAGCTTAATTCCTATCTATGGCTACACCTTC. Translated: CASSLIPIYGYTF.

V gene TRBV28 combines with J gene TRBJ2-7; D remains ambiguous. Germline lookup yields CDR1 MDHEN and CDR2 SYDVKM. The CDR3 sequence is 14 residues long. V dropped 0 bases and J dropped 0 bases, with 6 bases sitting between them. The CDR3 loop reads CASSLWKVSYEQYF. CDR3 sequence (DNA): TGTGCCAGCAGTTTATGGAAGGTCTCCTACGAGCAGTACTTC.

This clone was seen once. The V and J genes are TRBV19 and TRBJ1-1; TRBD1 matches at 7 bases. This CDR3 is built from 15 residues. The germline V gene encodes CDR1 LNHDA and CDR2 SQIVND (reference sequence). Trimming at V came to 7 bases and at J to 5 bases, leaving 13 bases not matched to a gene. The CDR3 DNA sequence: TGTGCCAGTAAACGGGGGGACAGAGACTTTACTGAAGCTTTCTTT. Translation gives CASKRGDRDFTEAFF.

This chain links TRBV7-3 with TRBJ1-5; D remains ambiguous. This CDR3 is built from 14 residues. Germline values: CDR1 SGHTA, CDR2 FQGTGA. The germline V and J ends were trimmed by 0 bases and 3 bases, with 6 bases remaining between them. This CDR3 is CASSLTGHNQPQHF. In DNA form, the CDR3 reads TGTGCCAGCAGCTTAACGGGTCACAATCAGCCCCAGCATTTT.

This chain links TRBV9 with TRBJ1-5; 7 bases fit TRBD1. After removal of 1 base from V and 3 bases from J, the junction contained 4 bases not matched to a gene. The germline V gene encodes CDR1 SGDLS and CDR2 YYNGEE. The CDR3 contains 15 residues. The CDR3 loop reads CASSVTGQANQPQHF. CDR3 nucleotides: TGTGCCAGCAGCGTAACCGGACAGGCCAATCAGCCCCAGCATTTT. Drawing the rest from reference TRBV9 and TRBJ1-5, the complete variable domain is DSGVTQTPKHLITATGQRVTLRCSPRSGDLSVYWYQQSLDQGLQFLIQYYNGEERAKGNILERFSAQQFPDLHSELNLSSLELGDSALYFCASSVTGQANQPQHFGDGTRLSIL.

The chain employs TRBV6-1 and TRBJ1-5, with 7 bases identical to TRBD1. Germline V gives CDR1 MNHNS, CDR2 SASEGT. The CDR3 extends over 14 amino acids. V lost 1 base to trimming and J lost 5 bases; unmatched junction nucleotides: 2. In DNA form, the CDR3 reads TGTGCCAGCAGTGAAGACAGGGGTTATCAGCCCCAGCATTTT. Translating it yields CASSEDRGYQPQHF.

The genes are TRBV6-4 and TRBJ1-2; D is ambiguous. Germline V gene lookup returns CDR1 MRHNA and CDR2 SNTAGT. This CDR3 has 13 amino acids. V was cut by 2 bases and J by 4 bases, with 8 bases left in between. The CDR3 DNA reads as TGTGCCAGCAGTGACGAATTGGGCTATGGCTACACCTTC. The encoded protein is CASSDELGYGYTF.

The rearrangement links TRBV19 to TRBJ1-5; D is unresolved. Trimming shortened V by 8 bases and J by 3 bases, and 14 bases separated the two germline ends. The CDR3 is 14 residues long. The germline gives CDR1 LNHDA, CDR2 SQIVND (reference sequence). The CDR3 coding sequence is TGTGCCAGTGGTTCAGGTCGAGACAATCAGCCCCAGCATTTT. Translated, it gives CASGSGRDNQPQHF.

The chain links TRBV29-1 to TRBJ1-1; D is unresolved. V was cut by 7 bases and J by 4 bases, with 13 bases left in between. The CDR3 extends over 12 amino acids. Germline V CDR1 and CDR2: SQVTM, ANQGSEA. CDR3 protein: CSARPISTEAFF. CDR3 nucleotide sequence: TGCAGCGCTCGACCGATATCCACTGAAGCTTTCTTT.

The chain joins TRBV5-6 to TRBJ1-2; D remains unclear. The CDR3 consists of 15 residues. CDR1 is SGHDT, CDR2 YYEEEE, per germline. Trimming cost V 2 bases and J 6 bases, with 17 bases left between them. The chain's CDR3 is CASSFEASLFNGYTF. CDR3 bases: TGTGCCAGCAGCTTTGAGGCCTCCCTTTTTAATGGCTACACCTTC.

The chain uses TRBV10-3 and TRBJ2-7, with TRBD2 as a possible D gene (5 bases). Trimming pared 2 bases from V and 7 bases from J, leaving 9 bases between. The CDR3 sequence is 12 residues long. CDR1 and CDR2 (germline): ENHRY, SYGVKD. The CDR3 coding sequence is TGTGCCATCAGTGAGATGGGAGATGAGCAGTACTTC. Residues: CAISEMGDEQYF.